What follows is one T cell receptor beta chain and its context. As yet, its antigen is unknown. The source of the sample is a study of fetal regulatory T cell absence and autoimmunity. Study as a whole: Without clinical diabetes, IPEX patients showed exocrine pancreas autoimmunity. Study observations and caveats: Oligoclonal TCR enrichment in pancreas over cord blood reached over 90-fold for some clones. Antigen-driven pancreatic autoimmunity before birth in IPEX was inferred from oligoclonal enrichment.

Germline loops: CDR1 SGHVS, CDR2 FQNEAQ. This CDR3 contains 16 residues. Trimming left V 6 bases short and J 1 base short, with 18 bases between. The survey-level immunoSEQ assay was used. The table came from immunoSEQ multiplex PCR; TCRdb's copy has only in-frame clones and leaves some out. The sample includes about 43,000 clones, roughly 80% seen only once; the top ten take less than 0.5%. The receptor was isolated from a newborn boy with IPEX syndrome. Sequenced: cord blood. V gene TRBV7-8 combines with J gene TRBJ2-5, with D maybe TRBD1 (5 bases). The CDR3 sequence: CASRTEVGAIQETQYF. CDR3 nucleotide sequence: TGTGCCAGCAGGACTGAGGTAGGGGCGATCCAAGAGACCCAGTACTTC. Full variable domain (missing parts from reference TRBV7-8 and TRBJ2-5): GAGVSQSPRYKVAKRGQDVALRCDPISGHVSLFWYQQALGQGPEFLTYFQNEAQLDKSGLPSDRFFAERPEGSVSTLKIQRTQQEDSAVYLCASRTEVGAIQETQYFGPGTRLLVL.